This TCR beta chain was captured in a study of blood T cells in healthy people across ages (dated by TCRdb to the mid-2010s). Study-wide context: In model experiments, roughly one uniquely barcoded TCR beta cDNA molecule per two T cells was captured by template switching. The study measured age-related changes in TCR beta repertoire diversity using deep sequencing normalized with unique cDNA molecular identifiers. Four age groups were formed from the donors: young (average approximately 15 years), middle-aged (around 37), aged (about 68) and long-lived (about 75). Donors of different ages were randomly distributed across sequencing lanes to avoid experimental bias. Two additional independent replicas of 1 million unique cDNA reads from the same blood draw were analyzed for two donors (one aged 18 to 30 and one aged 80 or older).

What the authors observed across the whole study: A strong correlation was found between observed TCR beta diversity and the percentage of naive T cells measured by flow cytometry. Estimates of total diversity from one million sequenced T cells were regarded as lower bounds and underestimates. Bulk unsorted PBMC profiling prevented conclusive comparison of naive and antigen-experienced compartments. Observed TCR beta diversity per million T cells fell roughly linearly with age, and a significant reduction was already apparent by age approximately 40. Compared with the aged group, more naive CD4+ T cells, fewer expanded clones and increased TCR diversity were shown by the long-lived group, suggesting age selection. The CMV infection status of donors was not known, potentially confounding age-related changes in expanded clonotypes.

The library came from 5' RACE. The reads were generated on an Illumina HiSeq 2500. The second PCR ran for roughly 7 to 12 cycles and used a J-beta primer mix along with a sample-barcoded 5' primer. A unique molecular identifier was introduced onto each TCR beta cDNA molecule by a template-switch 5' adaptor carrying 12 random nucleotides. Each sample yielded at least 2.5 million CDR3-containing paired-end reads. The Mint cDNA synthesis kit, primed by a TRBC-specific oligonucleotide, was used to synthesize first-strand cDNA from all RNA. Following uracil-DNA glycosylase treatment, all cDNA underwent a first 18-cycle PCR with the universal primers M1SS and BC2_uni_R. Processing in the source paper ran as follows. Each sample was normalized by randomly selecting 1 million high-quality reads, each carrying a distinct molecular identifier. Instead of being binned into consensus sequences, reads with shared molecular identifiers were discarded. MiTCR, run with a Q25 quality threshold and the strictest error-elimination algorithm, handled CDR3 identification, clonotype clustering and error correction. A nonparametric unseen species model using Euler transformation provided a lower-bound estimate of total TCR beta diversity. TCRdb took the public reads, trimmed them with fastp at Q25, ran MiXCR for clone calling and kept in-frame beta chains. Rows merge per CDR3 protein into single entries with the most common DNA and genes. None of the V and J calls come from the authors' own analysis; TCRdb made them. The sample table holds about 1.8 million distinct CDR3 sequences, of which around 50% were seen once. The top ten hold more than 2% of the sample.

As for this clonotype: Its antigen is not yet known. No clone much larger than this one lies a single base away; base qualities are absent.

Donors were 39 systemically healthy Caucasian individuals from Russia aged roughly 6 to 90 years. Each donor gave ten milliliters of peripheral blood, collected into EDTA-treated Vacutainer tubes. Ficoll-Paque density-gradient centrifugation was used to isolate PBMCs, with at least 6 million obtained per sample. Total RNA was extracted from PBMCs with Trizol reagent, with at least 5 micrograms obtained per sample. Naive CD45RAhigh/CD27high T cell percentages were measured by flow cytometry on a PBMC aliquot from every donor. A distance of 8 bases separates the germline ends of V and J, which lose 8 bases and 2 bases respectively. Spanning cysteine to phenylalanine, the CDR3 consists of 12 amino acids. The retained sequence is limited to the CDR3, 36 bases, with the frame set at the first base. From a lookup of the germline V gene (reference sequence), CDR1 and CDR2 are LNHNV and YYDKDF.

Specimen: blood. This receptor was taken from a middle-aged woman in good health. Recombination joined TRBV15 with TRBJ2-3; a tentative D call is TRBD1 (5 bases match). The CDR3 has the sequence CATGANTDTQYF. Here is the DNA: TGTGCCACCGGGGCGAACACAGATACGCAGTATTTT.